Below, 22 T cell receptor beta chains from the same sample are listed, as sequenced in a study of blood T cell repertoires in COVID-19. Here immunoSEQ multiplex PCR was the method, and the copy in TCRdb shows in-frame clones only, minus some. The sample holds about 330,000 clones, roughly 86% seen once. Sequencing was done on a sample of peripheral blood. The receptors were sampled from a man aged 25 to 40 with COVID-19, enrolled during active disease.

This chain joins TRBV5-1 and TRBJ2-5, with D tentatively TRBD2 (6 bases). This CDR3 spans 15 amino acids. Germline V lookup: CDR1 SGHRS, CDR2 YFSETQ. Trimming shortened V by 5 bases and J by 0 bases, and 14 bases separated the two germline ends. The CDR3 here is CASRLATGDQETQYF. CDR3 DNA: TGCGCCAGCAGGCTGGCCACGGGAGACCAAGAGACCCAGTACTTC. Full variable domain (rest looked up from reference TRBV5-1 and TRBJ2-5): KAGVTQTPRYLIKTRGQQVTLSCSPISGHRSVSWYQQTPGQGLQFLFEYFSETQRNKGNFPGRFSGRQFSNSRSEMNVSTLELGDSALYLCASRLATGDQETQYFGPGTRLLVL.

This clone was counted once. The chain combines TRBV5-4 with TRBJ1-1, with D possibly being TRBD1 (6 bases). Germline-derived CDR1 and CDR2 are SGHNT and YYREEE (reference sequence). V was shortened by 4 bases and J by 1 base, with 8 bases between the two germline ends. The CDR3 is 13 residues long. The CDR3 sequence: CASSPGQNTEAFF. The DNA for the CDR3 is TGTGCCAGCAGCCCGGGACAGAACACTGAAGCTTTCTTT.

This chain joins TRBV11-2 and TRBJ2-5; 9 bases are a match to TRBD2. This CDR3 spans 16 amino acids. V dropped 5 bases and J dropped 5; count of bases not matched to a gene: 12. Germline V gives CDR1 SGHAT, CDR2 FQNNGV. In DNA, the CDR3 is TGTGCCAGCAGCCAGCAATCGGCGGGAGGGCCGGAGACCCAGTACTTC. Residues: CASSQQSAGGPETQYF.

V and J are TRBV24-1 and TRBJ1-5, with 9 nucleotides matching TRBD1. Germline V gene lookup returns CDR1 KGHDR and CDR2 SFDVKD. V gave up 5 bases and J gave up 4 bases; unmatched junction bases: 2. CDR3 length: 14 amino acids. The CDR3 nucleotides are TGTGCCACCAGTGCGACAGGGGGTAATCAGCCCCAGCATTTT. Amino acid sequence: CATSATGGNQPQHF.

The V and J genes are TRBV7-2 and TRBJ2-1, with 8 bases matching TRBD2. The germline V gene encodes CDR1 SGHTA and CDR2 FQGNSA. The length of the CDR3 is 14 residues. Trimming removed 3 bases from V and 2 bases from J; junction bases left unmatched: 0. CDR3 DNA sequence: TGTGCCAGCAGCTTGGGACTAGCCTACAATGAGCAGTTCTTC. Encoded protein: CASSLGLAYNEQFF.

CDR3 in DNA: TGTGCCAGCACCTTGACCGGGTTGGAGACCCAGTACTTC. Translated: CASTLTGLETQYF. The chain uses TRBV12-3 or TRBV12-4 and TRBJ2-5; D gene uncertain. The CDR3 has 13 amino acids. Trimming left V 7 bases short and J 5 bases short, with 14 bases between.

This sequence joins TRBV5-5 and TRBJ1-5, with TRBD1 as a possible D gene (6 bases). Trimming took off 0 bases at V and 6 bases at J, with 13 bases between the two ends. CDR1 is SGHKS and CDR2 is YYEKEE in the germline V gene (reference sequence). This CDR3 is built from 15 residues. CDR3 sequence reads: CASSLDRGAGQPQHF. CDR3 coding DNA: TGTGCCAGCAGCTTGGATCGGGGGGCTGGTCAGCCCCAGCATTTT.

The chain links TRBV5-4 to TRBJ2-3; TRBD2 agrees at 8 bases. Germline V CDR1 and CDR2: SGHNT, YYREEE (reference sequence). The CDR3 extends over 17 amino acids. V trimming: 3 bases; J trimming: 0 bases; junction bases outside the gene matches: 9. The CDR3 DNA reads TGTGCCAGCAGCTCTTTATTACTAGCGGCTAGCACAGATACGCAGTATTTT. As protein: CASSSLLLAASTDTQYF.

J is TRBJ1-5 and V is TRBV28, with D maybe TRBD1 (5 bases). Germline V CDR1 and CDR2: MDHEN, SYDVKM. This CDR3 region has 16 residues. V was clipped by 1 base and J by 2 bases, with 12 bases between them. CDR3 loop: CASSLLGGGGNQPQHF. The CDR3 coding sequence is TGTGCCAGCAGTTTATTGGGGGGAGGTGGCAATCAGCCCCAGCATTTT.

This chain connects TRBV7-6 to TRBJ2-3; 15 bases match TRBD2. Germline V gives CDR1 SGHVS, CDR2 FNYEAQ. The V segment lost 6 bases and the J segment 6 bases; nucleotides outside the gene matches: 16. The CDR3 length is 19 residues. The DNA of the CDR3 is TGTGCCAGCAGAGCGGGCCCGGGACTAGCGGGGGGCTTGCGGGATACGCAGTATTTT. This translates into CASRAGPGLAGGLRDTQYF. The whole variable domain, filled in from reference TRBV7-6 and TRBJ2-3, reads GAGVSQSPRYKVTKRGQDVALRCDPISGHVSLYWYRQALGQGPEFLTYFNYEAQQDKSGLPNDRFSAERPEGSISTLTIQRTEQRDSAMYRCASRAGPGLAGGLRDTQYFGPGTRLTVL.

The genes are TRBV5-6 and TRBJ1-4; D is undetermined. This CDR3 has 14 residues. Germline CDR1 reads SGHDT; CDR2 reads YYEEEE. Trimming cost V 0 bases and J 12 bases, with 15 bases left between them. The CDR3 DNA follows: TGTGCCAGCAGCTTGGAGGAGGAGGTCAGCCAACTGTTTTTT. Translation gives CASSLEEEVSQLFF.

J is TRBJ2-1 and V is TRBV6-4; TRBD2 agrees at 13 bases. The V gene end was trimmed by 2 bases and the J gene end by 7 bases; junction bases not matched to a gene: 14. CDR1 is MRHNA, CDR2 SNTAGT, per germline. This CDR3 region has 19 residues. CDR3: CASSDRRLAGGRAKNEQFF. The DNA of the CDR3 is TGTGCCAGCAGTGACCGGCGACTAGCGGGAGGAAGGGCAAAGAATGAGCAGTTCTTC.

The rearrangement links TRBV4-2 to TRBJ2-5, with D unresolved. The CDR3 is 15 residues long. Germline V gene sequence: CDR1 LGHNA, CDR2 YNFKEQ. Trimming pared 0 bases from V and 1 base from J, leaving 9 bases between. In nucleotides, the CDR3 is TGTGCCAGCAGCCAAGATGAGGTCCTCCAAGAGACCCAGTACTTC. It is translated as CASSQDEVLQETQYF.

V gene TRBV27 combines with J gene TRBJ2-7; 14 bases are shared with TRBD2. The CDR3 has 17 residues. Germline V gene lookup returns CDR1 MNHEY and CDR2 SMNVEV (reference sequence). Germline trimming cut 6 bases from V and 7 bases from J; bases unmatched to any gene: 14. This CDR3 reads CASSRLAGGPDAGEQYF. CDR3 DNA: TGTGCCAGCAGCCGACTAGCGGGAGGGCCTGACGCCGGGGAGCAGTACTTC.

This clone was seen only once. The rearrangement joins TRBV19 to TRBJ2-1; 9 nucleotides match TRBD1. V gave up 4 bases and J gave up 8 bases; unmatched junction bases: 6. Per the germline V gene, CDR1 is LNHDA and CDR2 is SQIVND (reference sequence). The CDR3 extends over 14 amino acids. CDR3 residues: CASSKGQGRDEQFF. The CDR3 DNA sequence: TGTGCCAGTAGTAAAGGACAGGGGAGGGATGAGCAGTTCTTC.

Here the CDR3 DNA reads TGTGCCAGCAGCCGCATAGAAGAGACCCAGTACTTC. Residues: CASSRIEETQYF. The rearrangement links TRBV16 to TRBJ2-5; unclear D gene. Deletions cut 4 bases from V and 3 bases from J, with 6 bases between. The CDR3 loop spans 12 amino acids. CDR1 and CDR2 from the germline V gene are KGHSY and FQNENV.

The chain uses TRBV5-6 and TRBJ2-1; no clear D. V lost 4 bases, J lost 0 bases, and 11 bases lay in between. The CDR3 consists of 15 residues. CDR1 SGHDT and CDR2 YYEEEE come from the germline V gene. Here the CDR3 DNA reads TGTGCCAGCAGCCCCCGGCCGGGCTCCTACAATGAGCAGTTCTTC. It is translated as CASSPRPGSYNEQFF. The complete variable domain, with remaining parts taken from reference TRBV5-6 and TRBJ2-1, reads DAGVTQSPTHLIKTRGQQVTLRCSPKSGHDTVSWYQQALGQGPQFIFQYYEEEERQRGNFPDRFSGHQFPNYSSELNVNALLLGDSALYLCASSPRPGSYNEQFFGPGTRLTVL.

The V gene is TRBV18, the J gene TRBJ2-1; 7 nucleotides agree with TRBD2. This CDR3 comprises 13 residues. V was clipped by 8 bases and J by 4 bases; unmatched bases: 5. Germline V lookup: CDR1 KGHSH, CDR2 LQKENI. CDR3 loop: CASRDYEYNEQFF. CDR3 bases: TGTGCCAGCCGGGACTACGAATACAATGAGCAGTTCTTC.

The genes are TRBV9 and TRBJ1-2; the D gene is possibly TRBD1 (5 bases). Trimming left V 0 bases short and J 4 bases short, with 10 bases between. Germline loops: CDR1 SGDLS, CDR2 YYNGEE. This CDR3 comprises 14 residues. The CDR3 bases are TGTGCCAGCAGCGTAGGGGAGGGGACCTATGGCTACACCTTC. This codes for CASSVGEGTYGYTF.

The genes are TRBV9 and TRBJ2-3; 7 bases line up with TRBD1. The germline CDR1 and CDR2 sequences are SGDLS and YYNGEE. J lost 0 bases, V lost 3 bases, and 10 bases had no gene match. CDR3 size: 17 residues. CDR3 DNA sequence: TGTGCCAGCAGCGGCCGGGCAGGGGGTCCTAGCACAGATACGCAGTATTTT. This gives the protein CASSGRAGGPSTDTQYF.

The V gene is TRBV15, the J gene TRBJ2-7; the D gene is possibly TRBD2 (5 bases). V lost 0 bases and J 5 bases, leaving 14 bases between the germline ends. The CDR3 is 15 amino acids. Germline V lookup: CDR1 LNHNV, CDR2 YYDKDF (reference sequence). CDR3 DNA: TGTGCCACCAGCAGAGATATGCCGGGGAGAAACGAGCAGTACTTC. Amino acid sequence: CATSRDMPGRNEQYF.

The V gene is TRBV18, the J gene TRBJ2-2; D not certain. CDR1 KGHSH and CDR2 LQKENI come from the germline V gene. V lost 4 bases and J lost 4, with 19 bases in between. This CDR3 region has 17 residues. DNA for the CDR3: TGTGCCAGCTCACTGTATAGTGGGCCCTTAACCACCGGGGAGCTGTTTTTT. Protein sequence: CASSLYSGPLTTGELFF.